This T cell receptor (beta chain) was recorded in a study of regulatory T cells in long-lasting Graves disease. Broader study findings: Persistent disease samples used TRBV28, TRBJ1-2 and TRBJ2-5 preferentially.

TCR beta libraries were built with iRepertoire HTBI primers and Arm-PCR of CDR3 regions. TCRdb used MiXCR to reprocess the multiplex PCR reads, holding one entry per CDR3 protein. This table has around 250,000 distinct CDR3 sequences, over 20% appearing once. Comment on this clonotype: Antigen specificity is unknown.

The time point: newly diagnosed GD, antithyroid drugs for less than 3 months. Generation of the TCR library employed RNA extracted from PBMCs. Criteria from the American Thyroid Association guidelines were applied to diagnose Graves' disease. CDR1 and CDR2 from the germline V gene are DFQATT and SNEGSKA (reference sequence). The CDR3 has 14 amino acids. V was cut by 3 bases and J by 0 bases, with 11 bases left in between. The material was peripheral blood mononuclear cells (PBMCs), obtained at new diagnosis, from a patient treated with antithyroid drugs. The clonotype was recovered from a female donor with Graves disease. The rearrangement uses TRBV20-1 and TRBJ1-1; maybe TRBD1 (6 bases). The CDR3 is CSARSDSLNTEAFF. CDR3 nucleotides: TGCAGTGCTAGGTCGGACAGCCTGAACACTGAAGCTTTCTTT.